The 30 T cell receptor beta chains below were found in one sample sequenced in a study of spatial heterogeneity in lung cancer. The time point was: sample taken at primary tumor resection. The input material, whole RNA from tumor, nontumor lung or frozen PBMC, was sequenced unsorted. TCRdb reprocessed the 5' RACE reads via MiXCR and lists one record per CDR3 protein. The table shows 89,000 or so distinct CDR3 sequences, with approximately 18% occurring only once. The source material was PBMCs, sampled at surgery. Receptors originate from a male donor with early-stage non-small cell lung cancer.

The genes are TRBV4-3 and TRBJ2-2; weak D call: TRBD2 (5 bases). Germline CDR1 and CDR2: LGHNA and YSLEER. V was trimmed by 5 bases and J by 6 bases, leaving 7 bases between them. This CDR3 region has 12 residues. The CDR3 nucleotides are TGCGCCAGCAGCGAGGGCGCCGGGGAGCTGTTTTTT. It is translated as CASSEGAGELFF.

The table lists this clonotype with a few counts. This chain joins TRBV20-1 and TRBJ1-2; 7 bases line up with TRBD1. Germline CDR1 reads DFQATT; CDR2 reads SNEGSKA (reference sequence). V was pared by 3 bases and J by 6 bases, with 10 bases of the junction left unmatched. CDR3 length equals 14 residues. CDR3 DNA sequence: TGCAGTGCTAGCCCCTTAGAGGGGGCAGATGGCTACACCTTC. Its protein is CSASPLEGADGYTF.

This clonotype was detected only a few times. This CDR3 reads CSALGTSGQETQYF. Here the CDR3 DNA reads TGCAGTGCTTTAGGGACTAGCGGTCAAGAGACCCAGTACTTC. The genes are TRBV20-1 and TRBJ2-5; 11 bases map to TRBD2. CDR3 length: 14 amino acids. Germline-derived CDR1 and CDR2 are DFQATT and SNEGSKA (reference sequence). Trimming at V came to 5 bases and at J to 2 bases, leaving 4 bases not matched to a gene.

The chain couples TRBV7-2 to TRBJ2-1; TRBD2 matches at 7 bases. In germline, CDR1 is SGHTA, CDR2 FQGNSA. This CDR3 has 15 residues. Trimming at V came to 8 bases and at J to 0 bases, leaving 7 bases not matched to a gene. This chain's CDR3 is CASRVGGSSYNEQFF. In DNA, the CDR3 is TGTGCCAGCCGCGTGGGCGGGAGCTCCTACAATGAGCAGTTCTTC.

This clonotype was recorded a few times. CDR3: CASSPGAASRTDTQYF. The CDR3 DNA is TGTGCCAGCAGCCCGGGGGCGGCAAGTCGCACAGATACGCAGTATTTT. This chain joins TRBV7-9 and TRBJ2-3; D is perhaps TRBD1 or TRBD2 (6 bases each). The V gene lost 5 bases and the J gene lost 1 base, with 16 bases spanning the gap. CDR1 is SEHNR, CDR2 FQNEAQ, per germline (reference sequence). CDR3 length equals 16 residues.

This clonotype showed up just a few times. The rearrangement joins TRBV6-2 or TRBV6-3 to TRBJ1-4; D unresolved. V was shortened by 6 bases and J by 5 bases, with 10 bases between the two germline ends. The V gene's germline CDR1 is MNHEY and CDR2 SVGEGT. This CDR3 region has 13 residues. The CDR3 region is CASRPVGNEKLFF. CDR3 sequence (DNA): TGTGCCAGCAGGCCTGTTGGGAATGAAAAACTGTTTTTT.

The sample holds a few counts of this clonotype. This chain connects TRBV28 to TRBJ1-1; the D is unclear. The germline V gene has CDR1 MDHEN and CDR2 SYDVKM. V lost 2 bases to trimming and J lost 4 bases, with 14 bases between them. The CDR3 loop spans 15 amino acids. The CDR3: CASSLIPRGGTEAFF. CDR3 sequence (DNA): TGTGCCAGCAGTTTAATCCCCCGGGGAGGCACTGAAGCTTTCTTT.

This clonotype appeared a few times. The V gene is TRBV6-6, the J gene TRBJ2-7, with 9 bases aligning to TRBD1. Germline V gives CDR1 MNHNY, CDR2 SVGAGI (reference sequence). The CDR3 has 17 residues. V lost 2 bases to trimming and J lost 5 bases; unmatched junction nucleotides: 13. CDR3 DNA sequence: TGTGCCAGCAGTTACGGACCAAGGGGACAGGGAAACCACGAGCAGTACTTC. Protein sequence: CASSYGPRGQGNHEQYF.

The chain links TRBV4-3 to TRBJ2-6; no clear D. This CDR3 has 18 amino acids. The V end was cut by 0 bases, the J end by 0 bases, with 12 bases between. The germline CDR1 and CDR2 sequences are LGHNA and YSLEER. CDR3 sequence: CASSQDGSRLSGANVLTF. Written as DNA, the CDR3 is TGCGCCAGCAGCCAAGACGGATCCCGACTCTCTGGGGCCAACGTCCTGACTTTC.

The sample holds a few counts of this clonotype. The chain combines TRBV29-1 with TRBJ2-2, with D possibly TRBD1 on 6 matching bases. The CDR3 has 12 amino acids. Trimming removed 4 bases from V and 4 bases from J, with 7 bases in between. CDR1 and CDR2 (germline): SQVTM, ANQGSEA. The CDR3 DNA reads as TGCAGCGTTGTAGGGGGCACCGGGGAGCTGTTTTTT. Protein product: CSVVGGTGELFF.

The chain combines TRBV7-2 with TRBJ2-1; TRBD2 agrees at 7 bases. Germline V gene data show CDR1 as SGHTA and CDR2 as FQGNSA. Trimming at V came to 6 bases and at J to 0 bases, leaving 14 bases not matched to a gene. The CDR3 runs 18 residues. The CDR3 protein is CASSWGPSGEGSYNEQFF. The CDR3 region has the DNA TGTGCCAGCAGTTGGGGCCCTAGCGGTGAGGGCTCCTACAATGAGCAGTTCTTC. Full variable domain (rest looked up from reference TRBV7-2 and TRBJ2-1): GAGVSQSPSNKVTEKGKDVELRCDPISGHTALYWYRQSLGQGLEFLIYFQGNSAPDKSGLPSDRFSAERTGGSVSTLTIQRTQQEDSAVYLCASSWGPSGEGSYNEQFFGPGTRLTVL.

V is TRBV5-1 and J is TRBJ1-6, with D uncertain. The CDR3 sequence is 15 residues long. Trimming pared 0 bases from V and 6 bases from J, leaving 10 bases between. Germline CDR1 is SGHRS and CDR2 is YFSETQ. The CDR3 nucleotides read TGCGCCAGCAGCTTGGACCCCGAAAGTAATTCACCCCTCCACTTT. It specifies CASSLDPESNSPLHF.

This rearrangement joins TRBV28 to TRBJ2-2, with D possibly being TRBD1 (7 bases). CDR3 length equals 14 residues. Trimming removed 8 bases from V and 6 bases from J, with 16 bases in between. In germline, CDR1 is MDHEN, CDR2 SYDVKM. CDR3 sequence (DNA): TGTGCCAGCTCCAGGGGGGATACCGCCGGGGAGCTGTTTTTT. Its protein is CASSRGDTAGELFF.

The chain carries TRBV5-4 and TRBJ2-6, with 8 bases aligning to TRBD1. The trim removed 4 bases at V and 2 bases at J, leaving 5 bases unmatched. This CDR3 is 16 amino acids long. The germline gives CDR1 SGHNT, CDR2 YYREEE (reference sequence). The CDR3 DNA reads TGTGCCAGCAGCACCCTGACAGGGGCTGGGGCCAACGTCCTGACTTTC. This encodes CASSTLTGAGANVLTF.

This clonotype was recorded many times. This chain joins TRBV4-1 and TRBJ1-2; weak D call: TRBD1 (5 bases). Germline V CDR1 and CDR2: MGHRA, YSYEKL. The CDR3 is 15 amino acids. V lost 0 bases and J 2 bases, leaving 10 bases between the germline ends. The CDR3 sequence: CASSQDRDLNYGYTF. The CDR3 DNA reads TGCGCCAGCAGCCAAGACAGGGACTTAAACTATGGCTACACCTTC.

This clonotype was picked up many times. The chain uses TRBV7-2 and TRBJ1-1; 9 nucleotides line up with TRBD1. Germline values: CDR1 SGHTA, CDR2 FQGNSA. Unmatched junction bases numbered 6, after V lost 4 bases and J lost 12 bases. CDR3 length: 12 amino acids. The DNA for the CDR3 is TGTGCCAGCAGCTCATCCGGGACAGGGACTTTCTTT. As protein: CASSSSGTGTFF.

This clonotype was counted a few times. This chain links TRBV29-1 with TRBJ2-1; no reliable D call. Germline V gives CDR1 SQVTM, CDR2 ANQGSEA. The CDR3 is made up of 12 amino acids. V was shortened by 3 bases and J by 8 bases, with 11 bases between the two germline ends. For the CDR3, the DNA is TGCAGCGTTGAGGCCTTCCACGATGAGCAGTTCTTC. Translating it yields CSVEAFHDEQFF.

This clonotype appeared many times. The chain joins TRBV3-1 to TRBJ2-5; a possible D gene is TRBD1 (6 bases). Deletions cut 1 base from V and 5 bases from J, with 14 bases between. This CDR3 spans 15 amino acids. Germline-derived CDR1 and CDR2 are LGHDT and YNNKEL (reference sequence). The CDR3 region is CASSQVLDSLETQYF. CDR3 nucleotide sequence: TGTGCCAGCAGCCAAGTCCTGGACAGTTTGGAGACCCAGTACTTC.

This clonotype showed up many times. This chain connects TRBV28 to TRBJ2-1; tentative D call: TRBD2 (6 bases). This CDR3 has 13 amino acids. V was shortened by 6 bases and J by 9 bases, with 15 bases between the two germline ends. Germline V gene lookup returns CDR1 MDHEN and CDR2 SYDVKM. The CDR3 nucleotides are TGTGCCAGCAGGGGGAGCGCGGAGGGTGAGCAGTTCTTC. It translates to CASRGSAEGEQFF.

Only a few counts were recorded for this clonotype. The CDR3 sequence: CASSEESPHGYTF. CDR3 sequence (DNA): TGTGCCAGCAGCGAGGAGTCGCCTCATGGCTACACCTTC. V usage is TRBV7-8 and J usage is TRBJ1-2; D not resolved. CDR3 size: 13 residues. Germline lookup yields CDR1 SGHVS and CDR2 FQNEAQ. Deletions cut 5 bases from V and 6 bases from J, with 13 bases between. The variable domain in full, completed from reference TRBV7-8 and TRBJ1-2, reads GAGVSQSPRYKVAKRGQDVALRCDPISGHVSLFWYQQALGQGPEFLTYFQNEAQLDKSGLPSDRFFAERPEGSVSTLKIQRTQQEDSAVYLCASSEESPHGYTFGSGTRLTVV.

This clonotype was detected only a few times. The CDR3 nucleotides read TGTGCCAGCAGCGACGAGACCGCCCCGTCTGGCTACACCTTC. Translated, it gives CASSDETAPSGYTF. The chain carries TRBV2 and TRBJ1-2; D unresolved. The CDR3 contains 14 residues. V was clipped by 6 bases and J by 7 bases, with 18 bases between them. The germline V gene encodes CDR1 SNHLY and CDR2 FYNNEI.

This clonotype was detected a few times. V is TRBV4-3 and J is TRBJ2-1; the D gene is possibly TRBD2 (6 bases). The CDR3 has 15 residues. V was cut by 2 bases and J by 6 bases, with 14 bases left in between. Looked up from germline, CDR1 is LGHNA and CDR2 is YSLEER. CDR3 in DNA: TGCGCCAGCAGCCAATCCCGGCCCGGGGGCAATGAGCAGTTCTTC. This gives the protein CASSQSRPGGNEQFF.

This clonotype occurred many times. The CDR3 DNA reads TGTGCCAGCATCCTTGGGGGATTCTCCTACGAGCAGTACTTC. Protein product: CASILGGFSYEQYF. This chain connects TRBV28 to TRBJ2-7, with D perhaps assigned TRBD1 or TRBD2 (5 bases each). Germline V gene lookup returns CDR1 MDHEN and CDR2 SYDVKM. V lost 7 bases and J lost 0, with 13 bases in between. The CDR3 loop spans 14 amino acids.

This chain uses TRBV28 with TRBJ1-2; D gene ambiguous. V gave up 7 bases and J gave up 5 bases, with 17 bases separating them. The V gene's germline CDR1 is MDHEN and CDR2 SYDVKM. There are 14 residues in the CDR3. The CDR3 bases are TGTGCCAGCACTCAGGCAAGTCGGGATTATGGCTACACCTTC. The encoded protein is CASTQASRDYGYTF.

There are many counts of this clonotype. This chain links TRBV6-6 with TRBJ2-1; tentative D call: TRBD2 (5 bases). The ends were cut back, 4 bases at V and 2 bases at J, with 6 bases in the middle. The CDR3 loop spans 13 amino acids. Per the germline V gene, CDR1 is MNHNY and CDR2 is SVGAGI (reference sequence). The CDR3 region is CASSSGAYNEQFF. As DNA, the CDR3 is TGTGCCAGCAGTTCCGGGGCCTACAATGAGCAGTTCTTC.

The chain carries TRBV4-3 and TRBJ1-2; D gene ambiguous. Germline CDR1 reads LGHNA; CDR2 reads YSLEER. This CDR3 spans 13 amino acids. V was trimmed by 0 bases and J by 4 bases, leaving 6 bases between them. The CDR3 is CASSQDLTYGYTF. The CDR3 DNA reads TGCGCCAGCAGCCAAGATCTCACCTATGGCTACACCTTC.

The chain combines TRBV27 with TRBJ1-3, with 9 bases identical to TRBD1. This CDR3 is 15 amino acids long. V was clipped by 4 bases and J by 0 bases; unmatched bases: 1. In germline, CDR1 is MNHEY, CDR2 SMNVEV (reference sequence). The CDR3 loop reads CASSSDRGSGNTIYF. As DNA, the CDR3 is TGTGCCAGCAGTTCGGACAGGGGCTCTGGAAACACCATATATTTT.

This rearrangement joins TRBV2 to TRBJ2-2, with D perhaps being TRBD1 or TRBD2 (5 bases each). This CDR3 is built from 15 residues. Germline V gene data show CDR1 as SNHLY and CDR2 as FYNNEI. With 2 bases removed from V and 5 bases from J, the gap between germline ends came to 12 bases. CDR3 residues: CASSEKFEGTGELFF. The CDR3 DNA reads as TGTGCCAGCAGTGAAAAGTTCGAGGGGACCGGGGAGCTGTTTTTT.

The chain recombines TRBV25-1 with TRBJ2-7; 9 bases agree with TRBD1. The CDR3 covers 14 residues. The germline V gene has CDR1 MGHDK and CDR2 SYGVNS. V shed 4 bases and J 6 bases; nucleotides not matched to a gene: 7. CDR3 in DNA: TGTGCCAGCAGTGTTGGGACAGGGCTTGCCGAGCAGTACTTC. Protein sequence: CASSVGTGLAEQYF.

This chain's CDR3 is CASSPERGTWEQYF. The CDR3 bases are TGCGCCAGCAGCCCCGAACGCGGGACCTGGGAGCAGTACTTC. The chain employs TRBV5-1 and TRBJ2-7; possible D gene TRBD2, 6 bases. V was cut by 4 bases and J by 7 bases, with 18 bases left in between. The germline CDR1 and CDR2 sequences are SGHRS and YFSETQ. The CDR3 extends over 14 amino acids.